A single T cell receptor beta chain is shown here with its context. The CDR3 sequence is 14 residues long. The germline V and J ends were trimmed by 3 bases and 2 bases, with 7 bases remaining between them. Germline V gives CDR1 SGHVS, CDR2 FQNEAQ. Original methodology: How many nucleated cells were present was estimated from reference gene primer amplification. Clones were sequenced by immunoSEQ multiplex PCR, and TCRdb holds only the in-frame ones, with some missing. The V and J calls and clone size come from that table; D and trimming were worked out from the DNA. There are fewer than 250,000 clones in the sample; 80% to 90% occur only once, and more than 9% lies in the top ten. This specimen comes from a study of blood T cell repertoires in COVID-19. As for the study in general: COVID-19 samples, acute and convalescent, were from the United States, Italy and Spain. Sources were T cells, B-cell-depleted T cells, or PBMCs; the material itself was cDNA or gDNA.

This clonotype originated in a woman older than 75 with acute or convalescent COVID-19. The gene calls are TRBV7-8 and TRBJ2-2; D uncertain. Sequencing input: peripheral blood. Written as DNA, the CDR3 is TGTGCCAGCAGCTTTAGAGTCAACACCGGGGAGCTGTTTTTT. Its translation: CASSFRVNTGELFF.